The 11 T cell receptor beta chains listed next were all sequenced from one sample in a study of shared clonotypes between healthy human individuals. Sequencing used immunoSEQ multiplex PCR; TCRdb keeps in-frame clones, though not all of them. The data hold under 600,000 clones, with almost 80% observed a single time. Sequenced input: PBMCs. The receptor set was obtained from a woman aged 40-49 years in good health. Some clones in this sample may be carry-over from other donors' samples.

This clone was recorded a few times. The chain employs TRBV4-2 and TRBJ2-1; 7 nucleotides match TRBD2. CDR1 and CDR2 from the germline V gene are LGHNA and YNFKEQ. Losses at the gene ends were 4 bases for V and 6 bases for J; bases not matched to a gene: 15. The CDR3 runs to 17 residues. CDR3 sequence reads: CASSPRRTGGFLNEQFF. Here the CDR3 DNA reads TGTGCCAGCAGCCCTAGACGTACGGGAGGATTCCTCAATGAGCAGTTCTTC.

The chain combines TRBV7-3 with TRBJ2-6, with D tentatively TRBD2 (5 bases). V lost 4 bases, J lost 0 bases, and 7 bases lay in between. Germline CDR1 reads SGHTA; CDR2 reads FQGTGA. This CDR3 spans 15 amino acids. The CDR3 nucleotides read TGTGCCAGCAGCTCCGGGGTCTCTGGGGCCAACGTCCTGACTTTC. Translating it yields CASSSGVSGANVLTF.

The chain recombines TRBV28 with TRBJ2-5; TRBD1 aligns across 7 bases. The germline CDR1 and CDR2 sequences are MDHEN and SYDVKM. The CDR3 contains 16 residues. V trimming: 0 bases; J trimming: 3 bases; junction bases outside the gene matches: 7. CDR3 in amino acids: CASSLWPLRGKETQYF. CDR3 coding DNA: TGTGCCAGCAGTTTATGGCCCCTCAGGGGGAAAGAGACCCAGTACTTC.

The genes are TRBV11-2 and TRBJ2-2, with a tentative D call TRBD2 (5 bases). CDR1 and CDR2 (germline): SGHAT, FQNNGV. This CDR3 has 12 residues. Deletions cut 6 bases from V and 3 bases from J, with 5 bases between. The CDR3, as DNA: TGTGCCAGCAGGCGGGACACCGGGGAGCTGTTTTTT. Its protein is CASRRDTGELFF.

This sequence joins TRBV18 and TRBJ1-2; maybe TRBD1 (6 bases). V was clipped by 3 bases and J by 4 bases, with 15 bases between them. Per germline, CDR1 KGHSH and CDR2 LQKENI. The CDR3 loop spans 15 amino acids. CDR3 region: CASSPGTQGGYGYTF. For the CDR3, the DNA is TGTGCCAGCTCACCGGGGACACAGGGAGGCTATGGCTACACCTTC. Filled out from reference TRBV18 and TRBJ1-2, the complete variable domain reads NAGVMQNPRHLVRRRGQEARLRCSPMKGHSHVYWYRQLPEEGLKFMVYLQKENIIDESGMPKERFSAEFPKEGPSILRIQQVVRGDSAAYFCASSPGTQGGYGYTFGSGTRLTVV.

V and J are TRBV6-1 and TRBJ2-7; D not resolved. Trimming pared 7 bases from V and 2 bases from J, leaving 6 bases between. Germline V lookup: CDR1 MNHNS, CDR2 SASEGT. This CDR3 has 11 amino acids. This CDR3 reads CASTDTYEQYF. In DNA form, the CDR3 reads TGTGCCAGCACAGACACCTACGAGCAGTACTTC.

V and J are TRBV6-4 and TRBJ2-1; TRBD2 might be the D (5 bases). The CDR3 sequence is 14 residues long. From germline, CDR1 is MRHNA and CDR2 SNTAGT. V lost 6 bases and J 4 bases, leaving 13 bases between the germline ends. CDR3 loop: CASSSNGEYNEQFF. The CDR3 nucleotides read TGTGCCAGCAGCAGCAACGGGGAATACAATGAGCAGTTCTTC.

This clone was recorded a few times. This sequence joins TRBV7-9 and TRBJ2-6; D unresolved. The CDR3 extends over 16 amino acids. The ends were cut back, 4 bases at V and 0 bases at J, with 10 bases in the middle. Germline CDR1 reads SEHNR; CDR2 reads FQNEAQ (reference sequence). CDR3 in amino acids: CASSSTSPSGANVLTF. DNA of the CDR3: TGTGCCAGCAGCTCTACCTCTCCCTCTGGGGCCAACGTCCTGACTTTC.

V is TRBV2 and J is TRBJ1-6; 8 nucleotides match TRBD1. Trimming cost V 6 bases and J 7 bases; bases outside gene matches: 8. The CDR3 consists of 15 residues. Germline CDR1 SNHLY, CDR2 FYNNEI. The CDR3 loop reads CASRGGQGPNSPLHF. The CDR3, as DNA: TGTGCCAGCAGGGGCGGACAGGGTCCCAATTCACCCCTCCACTTT.

This clone showed up many times. Additional DNA sequences in this sample encode the identical CDR3. The chain has TRBV7-2 and TRBJ1-4, with a weak D call TRBD1 (5 bases). This CDR3 comprises 14 residues. V was cut by 5 bases and J by 8 bases, with 15 bases left in between. Germline CDR1 and CDR2: SGHTA and FQGNSA. In nucleotides, the CDR3 is TGTGCCAGCAGCGATACTTTAGGGGACGAAAAACTGTTTTTT. Translating it yields CASSDTLGDEKLFF.

This clone was recorded a few times. This sequence joins TRBV25-1 and TRBJ1-5; TRBD1 matches at 7 bases. The junction had 1 base not matched to a gene; V was cut back by 6 bases and J by 5 bases. This CDR3 comprises 12 residues. Per germline, CDR1 MGHDK and CDR2 SYGVNS. The CDR3 region has the DNA TGTGCCAGCAGCAGGGGGGATCAGCCCCAGCATTTT. It is translated as CASSRGDQPQHF.